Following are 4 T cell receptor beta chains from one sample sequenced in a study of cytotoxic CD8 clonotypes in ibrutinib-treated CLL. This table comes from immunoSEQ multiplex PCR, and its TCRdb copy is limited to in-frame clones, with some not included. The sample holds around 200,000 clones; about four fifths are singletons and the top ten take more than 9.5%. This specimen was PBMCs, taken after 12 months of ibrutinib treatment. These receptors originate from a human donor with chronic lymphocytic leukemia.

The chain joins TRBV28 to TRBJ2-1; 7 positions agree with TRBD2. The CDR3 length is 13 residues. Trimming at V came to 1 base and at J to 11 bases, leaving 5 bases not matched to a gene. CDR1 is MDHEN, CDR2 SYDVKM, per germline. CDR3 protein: CASSLSGGRKQFF. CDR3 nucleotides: TGTGCCAGCAGTTTATCGGGCGGGAGAAAGCAGTTCTTC.

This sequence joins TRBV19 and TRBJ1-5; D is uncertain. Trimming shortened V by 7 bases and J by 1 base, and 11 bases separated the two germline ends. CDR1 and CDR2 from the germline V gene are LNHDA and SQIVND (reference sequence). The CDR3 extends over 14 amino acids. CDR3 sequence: CASTPERSNQPQHF. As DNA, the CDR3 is TGTGCCAGTACCCCGGAGCGGAGCAATCAGCCCCAGCATTTT.

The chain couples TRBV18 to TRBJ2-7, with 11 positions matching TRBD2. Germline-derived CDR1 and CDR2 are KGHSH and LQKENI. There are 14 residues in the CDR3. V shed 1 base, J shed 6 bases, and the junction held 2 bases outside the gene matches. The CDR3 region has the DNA TGTGCCAGCTCACCACTAGCGGGGGGGGCCGAGCAGTACTTC. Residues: CASSPLAGGAEQYF. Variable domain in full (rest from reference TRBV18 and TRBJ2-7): NAGVMQNPRHLVRRRGQEARLRCSPMKGHSHVYWYRQLPEEGLKFMVYLQKENIIDESGMPKERFSAEFPKEGPSILRIQQVVRGDSAAYFCASSPLAGGAEQYFGPGTRLTVT.

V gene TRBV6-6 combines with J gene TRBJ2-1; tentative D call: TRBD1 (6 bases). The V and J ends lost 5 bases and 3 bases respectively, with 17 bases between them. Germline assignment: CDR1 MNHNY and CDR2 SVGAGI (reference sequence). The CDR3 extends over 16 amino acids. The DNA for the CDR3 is TGTGCCAGCAGTCCTACAGGGTTGGGGGTCTACAATGAGCAGTTCTTC. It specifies CASSPTGLGVYNEQFF.